The sequence of this T cell receptor beta chain was determined in a study of CD8 T cells in Susac syndrome. Study-wide results and caveats: An acknowledgment was made by the study that its TCR sequencing and HLA analysis involved relatively few individuals.

The V gene lost 6 bases and the J gene lost 2 bases, with 19 bases spanning the gap. Germline values: CDR1 DFQATT, CDR2 SNEGSKA (reference sequence). The CDR3 is 15 residues long. After extraction with the RNeasy kit, roughly 0.5 to 1 ug of the RNA was reverse transcribed using random hexamers. An immunoSEQ multiplex PCR amplified TCR beta CDR3 over 54 Vbeta and 13 Jbeta. TCRdb called the immunoSEQ multiplex PCR reads again in MiXCR, with one record for every CDR3 protein. The sample lists roughly 200,000 distinct CDR3 sequences; around 95% were seen once. With respect to this clonotype: Its antigen is not known.

FACS was used to enrich TEMRA cells, whereas the CD8+ and CD4+ T cells were obtained by negative isolation. This TCR derives from a human donor in good health. This chain links TRBV20-1 with TRBJ2-5; no definite D call. Material for sequencing was CD4+ T cells from PBMCs. For the CDR3, the DNA is TGCAGTGCCCTCCCCGGTAGGAGTTTTCAAGAGACCCAGTACTTC. Its translation: CSALPGRSFQETQYF.